These T cell receptor beta chains were read from a single sample in a study of cytomegalovirus exposure and HLA in healthy donors. Some clones are missing from TCRdb's copy, which holds only in-frame ones; the method was immunoSEQ multiplex PCR. The sample shows 110,000 to 150,000 clones, around 85% of them seen only once. Sequenced material: PBMCs. The source of these receptors is a man aged 40-55 years in good health and CMV-seropositive. CDR3s include the opening cysteine and the closing phenylalanine or tryptophan. A D gene is named only where the DNA matches it firmly. Clone sizes are given selectively: once, few, many, or a class where the clone is expanded.

J gene: TRBJ2-5; D gene: TRBD1; clone size: -; V gene: TRBV7-8; CDR3 protein: CASSSRTGRGTQYF; CDR3 DNA: TGTGCCAGCAGCTCGAGGACAGGGCGAGGGACCCAGTACTTC
J gene: TRBJ2-5; D gene: TRBD2; clone size: -; V gene: TRBV7-2; CDR3 protein: CASSLVSSGGETQYF; CDR3 DNA: TGTGCCAGCAGCTTAGTGTCCAGCGGGGGGGAGACCCAGTACTTC
J gene: TRBJ2-1; D gene: -; clone size: -; V gene: TRBV10-3; CDR3 protein: CAISDPGLKRNEQFF; CDR3 DNA: TGTGCCATCAGTGACCCCGGACTAAAAAGGAATGAGCAGTTCTTC
J gene: TRBJ2-3; D gene: -; clone size: -; V gene: TRBV27; CDR3 protein: CASSSQGALTDTQYF; CDR3 DNA: TGTGCCAGCAGTTCCCAGGGTGCCCTCACAGATACGCAGTATTTT
J gene: TRBJ2-1; D gene: TRBD2; clone size: -; V gene: TRBV30; CDR3 protein: CAWSVGLMFVTSGNEQFF; CDR3 DNA: TGTGCCTGGAGTGTAGGCCTAATGTTTGTGACTAGCGGCAATGAGCAGTTCTTC
J gene: TRBJ1-1; D gene: -; clone size: -; V gene: TRBV5-1; CDR3 protein: CASSPFQGGDTEAFF; CDR3 DNA: TGCGCCAGCAGCCCTTTCCAAGGGGGGGACACTGAAGCTTTCTTT
J gene: TRBJ1-5; D gene: -; clone size: -; V gene: TRBV29-1; CDR3 protein: CSVGQSNQPQHF; CDR3 DNA: TGCAGCGTAGGACAGAGTAATCAGCCCCAGCATTTT
J gene: TRBJ1-6; D gene: -; clone size: -; V gene: TRBV5-1; CDR3 protein: CASSLFGGNSPLHF; CDR3 DNA: TGCGCCAGCAGCTTGTTCGGGGGTAATTCACCCCTCCACTTT
J gene: TRBJ2-3; D gene: -; clone size: -; V gene: TRBV18; CDR3 protein: CASSPSGNTGTQYF; CDR3 DNA: TGTGCCAGCTCACCTTCGGGTAATACAGGAACGCAGTATTTT
J gene: TRBJ1-1; D gene: -; clone size: -; V gene: TRBV5-1; CDR3 protein: CASSLYTSGTEAFF; CDR3 DNA: TGCGCCAGCAGCTTGTATACTAGCGGCACTGAAGCTTTCTTT
J gene: TRBJ2-6; D gene: -; clone size: -; V gene: TRBV10-3; CDR3 protein: CAISARDRPGGANVLTF; CDR3 DNA: TGTGCCATCAGTGCTCGGGATCGTCCCGGTGGGGCCAACGTCCTGACTTTC
J gene: TRBJ2-2; D gene: -; clone size: -; V gene: TRBV7-9; CDR3 protein: CASSLMQGNTGELFF; CDR3 DNA: TGTGCCAGCAGCTTAATGCAGGGGAACACCGGGGAGCTGTTTTTT
J gene: TRBJ2-1; D gene: TRBD2; clone size: few; V gene: TRBV12-5; CDR3 protein: CASGLETSGYNEQFF; CDR3 DNA: TGTGCTAGTGGTCTGGAGACTAGCGGGTACAATGAGCAGTTCTTC
J gene: TRBJ1-1; D gene: -; clone size: once; V gene: TRBV5-1; CDR3 protein: CASASYTEGTEAFF; CDR3 DNA: TGCGCCAGCGCTTCTTACACAGAAGGCACTGAAGCTTTCTTT
J gene: TRBJ1-3; D gene: TRBD1; clone size: -; V gene: TRBV5-1; CDR3 protein: CASSLGTGPGGNTIYF; CDR3 DNA: TGCGCCAGCAGCTTGGGGACAGGCCCGGGGGGAAACACCATATATTTT
J gene: TRBJ1-2; D gene: TRBD1; clone size: -; V gene: TRBV5-4; CDR3 protein: CASSFTGGANYGYTF; CDR3 DNA: TGTGCCAGCAGCTTCACAGGGGGCGCTAACTATGGCTACACCTTC
J gene: TRBJ2-3; D gene: -; clone size: -; V gene: TRBV7-3; CDR3 protein: CASSPQGLSTDTQYF; CDR3 DNA: TGTGCCAGCAGCCCCCAGGGATTGAGCACAGATACGCAGTATTTT
J gene: TRBJ2-3; D gene: TRBD2; clone size: few; V gene: TRBV9; CDR3 protein: CASSPGLAGADTQYF; CDR3 DNA: TGTGCCAGCAGCCCCGGACTAGCGGGGGCAGATACGCAGTATTTT
J gene: TRBJ1-1; D gene: -; clone size: -; V gene: TRBV23-1; CDR3 protein: CASSPPFRGAFF; CDR3 DNA: TGCGCCAGCAGTCCCCCTTTCAGGGGCGCTTTCTTT
J gene: TRBJ1-6; D gene: TRBD1; clone size: -; V gene: TRBV10-3; CDR3 protein: CATTGAQGNSPLHF; CDR3 DNA: TGTGCCACCACAGGGGCCCAGGGGAATTCACCCCTCCACTTT
J gene: TRBJ2-7; D gene: TRBD1; clone size: -; V gene: TRBV6-5; CDR3 protein: CASSFGTVSYEQYF; CDR3 DNA: TGTGCCAGCAGCTTCGGGACAGTCTCCTACGAGCAGTACTTC
J gene: TRBJ1-5; D gene: TRBD1; clone size: -; V gene: TRBV6-5; CDR3 protein: CASSPGTDSNQPQHF; CDR3 DNA: TGTGCCAGCAGTCCCGGGACAGATAGCAATCAGCCCCAGCATTTT
J gene: TRBJ2-5; D gene: -; clone size: -; V gene: TRBV7-3; CDR3 protein: CASSYLPGTRETQYF; CDR3 DNA: TGTGCCAGCAGCTACCTACCCGGGACAAGGGAGACCCAGTACTTC
J gene: TRBJ2-7; D gene: TRBD1; clone size: few; V gene: TRBV2; CDR3 protein: CATLLGTGHYEQYF; CDR3 DNA: TGTGCCACCCTCTTGGGGACAGGTCACTACGAGCAGTACTTC
J gene: TRBJ1-3; D gene: -; clone size: -; V gene: TRBV6-5; CDR3 protein: CASADKGRWNTIYF; CDR3 DNA: TGTGCCAGCGCGGACAAGGGGCGATGGAACACCATATATTTT
J gene: TRBJ2-4; D gene: TRBD2; clone size: -; V gene: TRBV7-8; CDR3 protein: CASSPGLAGYLLEGDIQYF; CDR3 DNA: TGTGCCAGCAGCCCAGGACTAGCGGGTTACCTTCTCGAGGGGGACATTCAGTACTTC
J gene: TRBJ2-7; D gene: -; clone size: -; V gene: TRBV7-9; CDR3 protein: CASSEPGGYEQYF; CDR3 DNA: TGTGCCAGCAGCGAACCCGGAGGGTACGAGCAGTACTTC
J gene: TRBJ1-4; D gene: -; clone size: -; V gene: TRBV7-9; CDR3 protein: CASRRGGTGANEKLFF; CDR3 DNA: TGTGCCAGCAGGCGGGGGGGAACAGGCGCTAATGAAAAACTGTTTTTT
J gene: TRBJ2-1; D gene: -; clone size: -; V gene: TRBV21-1; CDR3 protein: CASTKGSQGDSYNEQFF; CDR3 DNA: TGTGCCAGCACCAAAGGGAGCCAGGGGGACTCCTACAATGAGCAGTTCTTC
J gene: TRBJ2-3; D gene: -; clone size: -; V gene: TRBV5-1; CDR3 protein: CASSDKATDTQYF; CDR3 DNA: TGCGCCAGCTCTGACAAGGCGACAGATACGCAGTATTTT
J gene: TRBJ2-2; D gene: -; clone size: -; V gene: TRBV6-4; CDR3 protein: CASSGEAFTGELFF; CDR3 DNA: TGTGCCAGCAGTGGGGAGGCCTTCACCGGGGAGCTGTTTTTT
J gene: TRBJ1-3; D gene: -; clone size: -; V gene: TRBV5-1; CDR3 protein: CASSLVAVASGNTIYF; CDR3 DNA: TGCGCCAGCAGCTTGGTTGCAGTCGCCTCTGGAAACACCATATATTTT
J gene: TRBJ1-5; D gene: -; clone size: -; V gene: TRBV7-2; CDR3 protein: CASSSAGFNQPQHF; CDR3 DNA: TGTGCCAGCAGCTCCGCGGGCTTTAATCAGCCCCAGCATTTT
J gene: TRBJ2-1; D gene: TRBD1; clone size: -; V gene: TRBV5-1; CDR3 protein: CASSLGRDRGYNEQFF; CDR3 DNA: TGCGCCAGCAGCTTGGGACGGGACAGGGGTTACAATGAGCAGTTCTTC
J gene: TRBJ1-5; D gene: -; clone size: -; V gene: TRBV5-6; CDR3 protein: CASSFRGLKANQPQHF; CDR3 DNA: TGTGCCAGCAGCTTCCGGGGGTTGAAGGCCAATCAGCCCCAGCATTTT
J gene: TRBJ2-7; D gene: TRBD1; clone size: -; V gene: TRBV7-9; CDR3 protein: CASSYRDRVEQYF; CDR3 DNA: TGTGCCAGCAGCTATCGGGACAGGGTGGAGCAGTACTTC
J gene: TRBJ1-5; D gene: -; clone size: once; V gene: TRBV29-1; CDR3 protein: CSVAQGNSNQPQHF; CDR3 DNA: TGCAGCGTGGCTCAGGGGAATAGCAATCAGCCCCAGCATTTT
J gene: TRBJ2-7; D gene: -; clone size: -; V gene: TRBV5-1; CDR3 protein: CASSSSRGAYEQYF; CDR3 DNA: TGCGCCAGCAGTTCCAGCAGGGGGGCCTACGAGCAGTACTTC
J gene: TRBJ2-1; D gene: TRBD2; clone size: -; V gene: TRBV30; CDR3 protein: CAWSVSASGRPYYNEQFF; CDR3 DNA: TGTGCCTGGAGTGTATCGGCTAGCGGGAGGCCATACTACAATGAGCAGTTCTTC
J gene: TRBJ2-5; D gene: TRBD2; clone size: few; V gene: TRBV28; CDR3 protein: CASSLALEGSGRSVPQETQYF; CDR3 DNA: TGTGCCAGCAGTTTAGCGTTGGAGGGAAGCGGGAGGAGCGTTCCCCAAGAGACCCAGTACTTC
J gene: TRBJ2-3; D gene: TRBD1; clone size: once; V gene: TRBV5-6; CDR3 protein: CASSDRVTDTQYF; CDR3 DNA: TGTGCCAGCAGCGACAGGGTCACAGATACGCAGTATTTT
J gene: TRBJ1-2; D gene: TRBD1; clone size: -; V gene: TRBV27; CDR3 protein: CASSLAGGLGGYTF; CDR3 DNA: TGTGCCAGCAGTTTAGCAGGGGGCTTGGGTGGCTACACCTTC